A selection of T cell receptor beta chains follows, all from one sample in a study of somatic mutations in cytotoxic T cells in rheumatoid arthritis. Repertoires were generated with immunoSEQ multiplex PCR, while TCRdb's copy carries only in-frame clones and drops some. Here the sample spans thousands of clones, approximately 70% being singletons. Sequencing was carried out using CD8+ T cells sorted from blood. These receptors were taken from a man aged 40-55 years in good health. Both conserved end residues are part of each CDR3. A D gene is named only where the DNA matches it firmly. Clone size is stated in some rows and not others, as once, few, many or a class when expanded.

j_gene: TRBJ1-3; abundance: few; d_gene: -; v_gene: TRBV10-2; CDR3nt: TGCGCCAGCAGGGCAGCGGGCTCTGGAAACACCATATATTTT; CDR3aa: CASRAAGSGNTIYF
j_gene: TRBJ1-2; abundance: -; d_gene: -; v_gene: TRBV27; CDR3nt: TGTGCCAGCAGTTTGCGGCAGAACTATGGCTACACCTTC; CDR3aa: CASSLRQNYGYTF
j_gene: TRBJ2-1; abundance: -; d_gene: TRBD1; v_gene: TRBV6-1; CDR3nt: TGTGCCAGCAGTGGACAGGGGGAGGTTGAGCAGTTCTTC; CDR3aa: CASSGQGEVEQFF
j_gene: TRBJ2-3; abundance: -; d_gene: -; v_gene: TRBV5-1; CDR3nt: TGCGCCAGCAGCTTGTTCGCAGGGTACACAGATACGCAGTATTTT; CDR3aa: CASSLFAGYTDTQYF
j_gene: TRBJ2-5; abundance: -; d_gene: -; v_gene: TRBV27; CDR3nt: TGTGCCAGCAGCCTTGGGCAGGCAACGACGGAAGAGACCCAGTACTTC; CDR3aa: CASSLGQATTEETQYF
j_gene: TRBJ1-6; abundance: once; d_gene: -; v_gene: TRBV5-1; CDR3nt: TGCGCCAGCAGCTTGGTAGGCATAAATTCACCCCTCCACTTT; CDR3aa: CASSLVGINSPLHF
j_gene: TRBJ1-4; abundance: -; d_gene: -; v_gene: TRBV7-9; CDR3nt: TGTGCCAGCAGCTGGCCGGCGAATGAAAAACTGTTTTTT; CDR3aa: CASSWPANEKLFF
j_gene: TRBJ2-3; abundance: -; d_gene: TRBD2; v_gene: TRBV5-1; CDR3nt: TGCGCCAGCAGCGGGCTGACTAGCGGGAGATACACAGATACGCAGTATTTT; CDR3aa: CASSGLTSGRYTDTQYF
j_gene: TRBJ2-1; abundance: -; d_gene: -; v_gene: TRBV7-6; CDR3nt: TGTGCCAGCAGCCAAGAACTGCCGGGGCGAAACAATGAGCAGTTCTTC; CDR3aa: CASSQELPGRNNEQFF
j_gene: TRBJ1-2; abundance: -; d_gene: -; v_gene: TRBV6-5; CDR3nt: TGTGCCAGCAGCCGCTACGAGAGGGAAAACTATGGCTACACCTTC; CDR3aa: CASSRYERENYGYTF
j_gene: TRBJ1-5; abundance: -; d_gene: -; v_gene: TRBV9; CDR3nt: TGTGCCAGCAGCAAGGGGGTTAGCAATCAGCCCCAGCATTTT; CDR3aa: CASSKGVSNQPQHF
j_gene: TRBJ2-1; abundance: -; d_gene: TRBD2; v_gene: TRBV4-1; CDR3nt: TGCGCCAGCAGCCAAGAACTAGCGGGGGGGAGGGATGAGCAGTTCTTC; CDR3aa: CASSQELAGGRDEQFF
j_gene: TRBJ2-1; abundance: -; d_gene: -; v_gene: TRBV6-6; CDR3nt: TGTGCCAGCAGTTACGACAGAAACCTCTACAATGAGCAGTTCTTC; CDR3aa: CASSYDRNLYNEQFF
j_gene: TRBJ1-4; abundance: -; d_gene: -; v_gene: TRBV7-6; CDR3nt: TGTGCCAGCAGCTTAGCGAGGGGCTCAACTAATGAAAAACTGTTTTTT; CDR3aa: CASSLARGSTNEKLFF
j_gene: TRBJ2-2; abundance: -; d_gene: TRBD1; v_gene: TRBV5-4; CDR3nt: TGTGCCAGCAGGGGGGACAGCGGGGAGCTGTTTTTT; CDR3aa: CASRGDSGELFF
j_gene: TRBJ2-7; abundance: -; d_gene: TRBD1; v_gene: TRBV28; CDR3nt: TGTGCCAGCAGGCCCTCCGGGACAGGACGTTCCTACGAGCAGTACTTC; CDR3aa: CASRPSGTGRSYEQYF
j_gene: TRBJ2-1; abundance: -; d_gene: -; v_gene: TRBV6-5; CDR3nt: TGTGCCAGCAGTTATTCCGGGAACAATGAGCAGTTCTTC; CDR3aa: CASSYSGNNEQFF
j_gene: TRBJ1-5; abundance: -; d_gene: -; v_gene: TRBV2; CDR3nt: TGTGCCAGCAGTGATCCAGGGTTTGGCAATCAGCCCCAGCATTTT; CDR3aa: CASSDPGFGNQPQHF
j_gene: TRBJ2-5; abundance: -; d_gene: -; v_gene: TRBV19; CDR3nt: TGTGCCAGTAGTATTGGTCTTTCTTTGGAGACCCAGTACTTC; CDR3aa: CASSIGLSLETQYF
j_gene: TRBJ2-5; abundance: -; d_gene: TRBD1; v_gene: TRBV6-1; CDR3nt: TGTGCCAGCAGTGAAACGACAGGGGGTCAAGAGACCCAGTACTTC; CDR3aa: CASSETTGGQETQYF
j_gene: TRBJ2-1; abundance: -; d_gene: TRBD1; v_gene: TRBV12-5; CDR3nt: TGTGCTAGTGGCCCCGGGACAGGGTACGACAATGAGCAGTTCTTC; CDR3aa: CASGPGTGYDNEQFF
j_gene: TRBJ2-7; abundance: -; d_gene: -; v_gene: TRBV18; CDR3nt: TGTGCCAGCTCACGCGAGACTAGCTACGAGCAGTACTTC; CDR3aa: CASSRETSYEQYF
j_gene: TRBJ2-1; abundance: once; d_gene: TRBD2; v_gene: TRBV9; CDR3nt: TGTGCCAGCAGCGTAAATCGAGCGGGAGGGAATTACAATGAGCAGTTCTTC; CDR3aa: CASSVNRAGGNYNEQFF
j_gene: TRBJ2-7; abundance: -; d_gene: -; v_gene: TRBV27; CDR3nt: TGTGCCAGCGGCGCGGTTGGCTACGAGCAGTACTTC; CDR3aa: CASGAVGYEQYF
j_gene: TRBJ2-2; abundance: once; d_gene: -; v_gene: TRBV9; CDR3nt: TGTGCCAGCAGCGCAATGCGGGGCACGAACACCGGGGAGCTGTTTTTT; CDR3aa: CASSAMRGTNTGELFF
j_gene: TRBJ2-1; abundance: -; d_gene: TRBD1; v_gene: TRBV5-5; CDR3nt: TGTGCCAGCAGCTACGGACAGGGGGGTTCCTACAATGAGCAGTTCTTC; CDR3aa: CASSYGQGGSYNEQFF
j_gene: TRBJ2-1; abundance: -; d_gene: TRBD2; v_gene: TRBV27; CDR3nt: TGTGCCAGCAGTTCCGGACTAGCGGGAGTGGATGAGCAGTTCTTC; CDR3aa: CASSSGLAGVDEQFF
j_gene: TRBJ2-2; abundance: -; d_gene: -; v_gene: TRBV7-2; CDR3nt: TGTGCCAGCAGCTTAGAACCAGGGGGGTACACCGGGGAGCTGTTTTTT; CDR3aa: CASSLEPGGYTGELFF
j_gene: TRBJ2-1; abundance: few; d_gene: -; v_gene: TRBV6-6; CDR3nt: TGTGCCAGCAGGGACAATGAGCAGTTCTTC; CDR3aa: CASRDNEQFF
j_gene: TRBJ1-1; abundance: -; d_gene: -; v_gene: TRBV5-1; CDR3nt: TGCGCCAGCAGCTTGGTTGGGGAGGACACTGAAGCTTTCTTT; CDR3aa: CASSLVGEDTEAFF
j_gene: TRBJ1-5; abundance: -; d_gene: -; v_gene: TRBV28; CDR3nt: TGTGCCAGCAGTTTGGGAGGGTTCAATCAGCCCCAGCATTTT; CDR3aa: CASSLGGFNQPQHF
j_gene: TRBJ1-1; abundance: -; d_gene: -; v_gene: TRBV6-5; CDR3nt: TGTGCCAGTTTCCAGGATACGAACACTGAAGCTTTCTTT; CDR3aa: CASFQDTNTEAFF
j_gene: TRBJ1-1; abundance: -; d_gene: TRBD1; v_gene: TRBV5-1; CDR3nt: TGCGCCAGCAGCTTGCGGGGGGGACAGCCTCTGAACACTGAAGCTTTCTTT; CDR3aa: CASSLRGGQPLNTEAFF
j_gene: TRBJ1-5; abundance: medium-sized; d_gene: TRBD1; v_gene: TRBV4-2; CDR3nt: TGTGCCAGCAGCCAAGACTTGCAGGGGGCGAGGCAGCCCCAGCATTTT; CDR3aa: CASSQDLQGARQPQHF
j_gene: TRBJ1-1; abundance: -; d_gene: -; v_gene: TRBV4-3; CDR3nt: TGCGCCAGCAGCCAAGATGGGGGGGACATGAACACTGAAGCTTTCTTT; CDR3aa: CASSQDGGDMNTEAFF
j_gene: TRBJ2-6; abundance: once; d_gene: -; v_gene: TRBV19; CDR3nt: TGTGCCAGTACAGGGGATGGGGCCAACGTCCTGACTTTC; CDR3aa: CASTGDGANVLTF
j_gene: TRBJ1-5; abundance: few; d_gene: -; v_gene: TRBV7-2; CDR3nt: TGTGCCAGCAGCCCTAATGGACCGGGCAATCAGCCCCAGCATTTT; CDR3aa: CASSPNGPGNQPQHF
j_gene: TRBJ2-5; abundance: -; d_gene: -; v_gene: TRBV15; CDR3nt: TGTGCCACGAACAACAGGTCTAAAGAGACCCAGTACTTC; CDR3aa: CATNNRSKETQYF
j_gene: TRBJ2-7; abundance: -; d_gene: -; v_gene: TRBV7-9; CDR3nt: TGTGCCAGCAGCTCACACCAGGGCTCCTACGAGCAGTACTTC; CDR3aa: CASSSHQGSYEQYF
j_gene: TRBJ2-5; abundance: -; d_gene: -; v_gene: TRBV5-1; CDR3nt: TGCGCCAGCAGCTTGCCGGACAGACAAGAGACCCAGTACTTC; CDR3aa: CASSLPDRQETQYF
j_gene: TRBJ2-1; abundance: medium-sized; d_gene: TRBD1; v_gene: TRBV5-4; CDR3nt: TGTGCCAGCAGCTTGTGGGGGGACAGGGATGAGCAGTTCTTC; CDR3aa: CASSLWGDRDEQFF
j_gene: TRBJ2-7; abundance: -; d_gene: TRBD1; v_gene: TRBV4-2; CDR3nt: TGTGCCTCGGGGGAGCAGGGGGCTTACGAGCAGTACTTC; CDR3aa: CASGEQGAYEQYF
j_gene: TRBJ2-3; abundance: -; d_gene: TRBD2; v_gene: TRBV6-5; CDR3nt: TGTGCCAGCAGTTCCACTAGCGGGGACACAGATACGCAGTATTTT; CDR3aa: CASSSTSGDTDTQYF
j_gene: TRBJ1-1; abundance: -; d_gene: TRBD1; v_gene: TRBV6-1; CDR3nt: TGTGCCAGCAGAGACAGGGGGCTGGGCACTGAAGCTTTCTTT; CDR3aa: CASRDRGLGTEAFF
j_gene: TRBJ1-4; abundance: -; d_gene: -; v_gene: TRBV4-2; CDR3nt: TGTGCCAGCAGCCAAGGGCCTCAGGGATCTAATGAAAAACTGTTTTTT; CDR3aa: CASSQGPQGSNEKLFF
j_gene: TRBJ1-1; abundance: medium-sized; d_gene: TRBD1; v_gene: TRBV6-5; CDR3nt: TGTGCCAGCAGTTACTCGCAGGGGGCCGCTGAAGCTTTCTTT; CDR3aa: CASSYSQGAAEAFF
j_gene: TRBJ2-3; abundance: -; d_gene: -; v_gene: TRBV5-1; CDR3nt: TGCGCCAGCAGCTTTCGGCGTGCTAGCACAGATACGCAGTATTTT; CDR3aa: CASSFRRASTDTQYF
j_gene: TRBJ1-1; abundance: -; d_gene: -; v_gene: TRBV19; CDR3nt: TGTGCCACCAGAACGGGGGGCACTGAAGCTTTCTTT; CDR3aa: CATRTGGTEAFF
j_gene: TRBJ1-3; abundance: -; d_gene: -; v_gene: TRBV13; CDR3nt: TGTGCCAGCAGCTTAACAGGGCAGGGAAACACCATATATTTT; CDR3aa: CASSLTGQGNTIYF
j_gene: TRBJ1-2; abundance: few; d_gene: -; v_gene: TRBV7-9; CDR3nt: TGTGCCAGCACTATGTCCCCTATGGCGCACTACACCTTC; CDR3aa: CASTMSPMAHYTF
j_gene: TRBJ1-2; abundance: -; d_gene: -; v_gene: TRBV27; CDR3nt: TGTGCCAGCAGTTTATCGGGCCCCCTCGGGAACTGGGGCTACACCTTC; CDR3aa: CASSLSGPLGNWGYTF
j_gene: TRBJ2-7; abundance: -; d_gene: -; v_gene: TRBV28; CDR3nt: TGTGCCAGCAGTATTTTACAGGCTGGTCACGAGCAGTACTTC; CDR3aa: CASSILQAGHEQYF
j_gene: TRBJ2-1; abundance: -; d_gene: TRBD1; v_gene: TRBV27; CDR3nt: TGTGCCAGCAGTACCGGGACAGGGGGCTATGAGCAGTTCTTC; CDR3aa: CASSTGTGGYEQFF
j_gene: TRBJ2-5; abundance: -; d_gene: TRBD1; v_gene: TRBV10-3; CDR3nt: TGTGCCATCAGGACTCCAACCGGGACAGAAGAGACCCAGTACTTC; CDR3aa: CAIRTPTGTEETQYF